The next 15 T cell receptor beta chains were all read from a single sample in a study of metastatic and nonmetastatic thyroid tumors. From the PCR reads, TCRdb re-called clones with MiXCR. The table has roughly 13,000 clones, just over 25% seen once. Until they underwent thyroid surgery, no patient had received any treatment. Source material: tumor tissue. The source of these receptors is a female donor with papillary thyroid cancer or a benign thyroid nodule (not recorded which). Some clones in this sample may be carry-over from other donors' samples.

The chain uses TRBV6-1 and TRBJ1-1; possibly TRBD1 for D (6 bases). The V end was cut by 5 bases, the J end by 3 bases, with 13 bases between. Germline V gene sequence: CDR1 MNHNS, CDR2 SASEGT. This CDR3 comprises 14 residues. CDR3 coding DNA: TGTGCCAGCAGTTTCGACAGGTCGCACACTGAAGCTTTCTTT. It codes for CASSFDRSHTEAFF.

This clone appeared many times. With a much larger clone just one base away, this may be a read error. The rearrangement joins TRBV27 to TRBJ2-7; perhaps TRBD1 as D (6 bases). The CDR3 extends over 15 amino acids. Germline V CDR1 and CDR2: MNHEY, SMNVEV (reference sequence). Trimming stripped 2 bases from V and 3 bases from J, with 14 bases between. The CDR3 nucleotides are TGTGCCAGCAGTTTAGAGGGGGAGTACTACTACGAGCAGTACTTC. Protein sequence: CASSLEGEYYYEQYF.

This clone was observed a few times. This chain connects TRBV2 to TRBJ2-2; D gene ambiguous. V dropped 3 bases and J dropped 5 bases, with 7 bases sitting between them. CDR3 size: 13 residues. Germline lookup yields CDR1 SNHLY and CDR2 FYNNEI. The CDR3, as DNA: TGTGCCAGCAGTGATTTGTCAACCGGGGAGCTGTTTTTT. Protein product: CASSDLSTGELFF.

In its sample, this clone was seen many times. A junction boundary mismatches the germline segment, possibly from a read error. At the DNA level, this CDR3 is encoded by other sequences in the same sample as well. The CDR3 DNA reads as TGTGCCAGCAGCCAAGGGGCTGGGGCCAACGTCCTAACTTTC. It codes for CASSQGAGANVLTF. This chain joins TRBV3-1 and TRBJ2-6; weak D call: TRBD1 (5 bases). This CDR3 is 14 amino acids long. Per the germline V gene, CDR1 is LGHDT and CDR2 is YNNKEL (reference sequence).

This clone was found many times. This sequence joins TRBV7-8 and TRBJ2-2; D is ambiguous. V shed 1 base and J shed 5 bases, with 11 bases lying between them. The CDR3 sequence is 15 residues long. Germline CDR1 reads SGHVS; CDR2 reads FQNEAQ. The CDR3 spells CASSLVGGSTGELFF. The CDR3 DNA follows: TGTGCCAGCAGCTTAGTGGGTGGCTCAACCGGGGAGCTGTTTTTT.

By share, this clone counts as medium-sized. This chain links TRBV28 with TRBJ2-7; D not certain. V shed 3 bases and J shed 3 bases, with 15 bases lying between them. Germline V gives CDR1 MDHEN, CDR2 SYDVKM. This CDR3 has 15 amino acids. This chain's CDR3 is CASSLSVSGVYEQYF. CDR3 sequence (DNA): TGTGCCAGCAGTTTGTCGGTTAGTGGGGTCTACGAGCAGTACTTC.

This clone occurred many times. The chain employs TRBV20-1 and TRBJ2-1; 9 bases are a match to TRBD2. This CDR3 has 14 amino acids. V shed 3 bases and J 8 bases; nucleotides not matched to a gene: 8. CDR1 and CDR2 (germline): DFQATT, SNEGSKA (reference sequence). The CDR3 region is CSASIAGGPDEQFF. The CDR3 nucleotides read TGCAGTGCTAGCATTGCGGGAGGGCCCGATGAGCAGTTCTTC.

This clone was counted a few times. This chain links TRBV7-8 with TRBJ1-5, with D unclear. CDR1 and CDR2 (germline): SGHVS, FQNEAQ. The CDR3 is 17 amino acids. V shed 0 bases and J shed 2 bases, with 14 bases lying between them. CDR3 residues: CASSLAVSPEGNQPQHF. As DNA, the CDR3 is TGTGCCAGCAGCTTAGCGGTAAGCCCGGAGGGCAATCAGCCCCAGCATTTT.

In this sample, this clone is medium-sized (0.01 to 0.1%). The CDR3 DNA follows: TGTGCCAGCAGGCCCGCCCCCAAGACCTACGAGCAGTACTTC. This gives the protein CASRPAPKTYEQYF. The gene calls are TRBV27 and TRBJ2-7, with no clear D. The CDR3 runs to 14 residues. With 6 bases removed from V and 2 bases from J, the gap between germline ends came to 14 bases. CDR1 is MNHEY and CDR2 is SMNVEV in the germline V gene (reference sequence).

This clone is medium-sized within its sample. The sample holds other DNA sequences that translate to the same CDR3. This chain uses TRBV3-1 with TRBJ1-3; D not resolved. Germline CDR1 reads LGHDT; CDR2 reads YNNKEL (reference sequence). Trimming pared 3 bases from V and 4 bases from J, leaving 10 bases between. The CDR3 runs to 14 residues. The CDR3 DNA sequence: TGTGCCAGCAGCCACGGGCTGGGGGGAAACACCATATATTTT. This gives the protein CASSHGLGGNTIYF. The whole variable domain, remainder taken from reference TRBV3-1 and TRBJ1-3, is DTAVSQTPKYLVTQMGNDKSIKCEQNLGHDTMYWYKQDSKKFLKIMFSYNNKELIINETVPNRFSPKSPDKAHLNLHINSLELGDSAVYFCASSHGLGGNTIYFGEGSWLTVV.

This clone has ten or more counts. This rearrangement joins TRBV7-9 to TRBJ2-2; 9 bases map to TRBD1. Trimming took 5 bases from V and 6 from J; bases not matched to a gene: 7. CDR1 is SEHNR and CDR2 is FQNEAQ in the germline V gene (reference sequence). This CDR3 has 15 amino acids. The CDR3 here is CASSMDRGWAGELFF. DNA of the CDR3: TGTGCCAGCAGCATGGACAGGGGCTGGGCCGGGGAGCTGTTTTTT.

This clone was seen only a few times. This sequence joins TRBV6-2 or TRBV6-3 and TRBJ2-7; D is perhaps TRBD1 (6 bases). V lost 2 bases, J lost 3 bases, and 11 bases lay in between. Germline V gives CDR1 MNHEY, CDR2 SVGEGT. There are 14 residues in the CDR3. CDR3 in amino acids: CASSYQGHGYEQYF. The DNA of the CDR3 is TGTGCCAGCAGTTACCAGGGACATGGCTACGAGCAGTACTTC.

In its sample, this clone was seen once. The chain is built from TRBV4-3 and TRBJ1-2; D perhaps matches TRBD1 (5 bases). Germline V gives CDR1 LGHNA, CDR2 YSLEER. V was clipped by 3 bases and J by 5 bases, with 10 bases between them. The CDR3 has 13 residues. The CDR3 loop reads CASSHGDGYGYTF. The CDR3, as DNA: TGCGCCAGCAGCCACGGGGACGGTTATGGCTACACCTTC.

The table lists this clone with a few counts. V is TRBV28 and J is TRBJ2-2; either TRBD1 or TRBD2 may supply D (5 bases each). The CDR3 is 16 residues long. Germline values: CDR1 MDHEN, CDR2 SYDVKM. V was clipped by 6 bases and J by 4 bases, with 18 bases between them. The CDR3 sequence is CASSQRDPMGTGELFF. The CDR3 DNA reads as TGTGCCAGCAGCCAACGGGACCCAATGGGCACCGGGGAGCTGTTTTTT.

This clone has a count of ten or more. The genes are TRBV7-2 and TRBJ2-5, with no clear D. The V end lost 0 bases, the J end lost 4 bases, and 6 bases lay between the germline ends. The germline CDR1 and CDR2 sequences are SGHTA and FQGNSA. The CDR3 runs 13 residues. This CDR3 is CASSLAMGETQYF. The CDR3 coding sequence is TGTGCCAGCAGCTTAGCCATGGGAGAGACCCAGTACTTC.